The 14 T cell receptor beta chains in this list originate from one sample, sequenced in a study of vaccination effects on CD4 cells after COVID-19. TCRdb keeps only in-frame clones here, not all; method: immunoSEQ multiplex PCR. The sample gives around 36,000 clones, roughly 70% of which show up once; approximately 22% is in the top ten. Peptide-pool stimulation followed by sequencing identified expanded antigen-specific CD4+ clonotypes in the ViraFEST assay. At the end of about 9 days of culture, CD4+ T cells were isolated. Nucleocapsid antibodies were negative in the vaccine recipients, who had never had SARS-CoV-2 infection. No cognate antigen is known for these TCRs. Sequencing used CD4+ T cells from PBMCs cultured with SARS-CoV-2 spike peptides, obtained before COVID-19 vaccination. Receptor source: a human donor who received a COVID-19 vaccine.

This chain joins TRBV5-6 and TRBJ2-3; 7 nucleotides line up with TRBD1. CDR1 is SGHDT and CDR2 is YYEEEE in the germline V gene. This CDR3 contains 15 residues. With 2 bases clipped from V and 4 bases from J, the junction kept 7 bases outside the gene matches. CDR3 coding DNA: TGTGCCAGCAGCTTACAGGGGACCTTGGCAGATACGCAGTATTTT. Translation: CASSLQGTLADTQYF. Looking up the rest from reference TRBV5-6 and TRBJ2-3 gives the full variable domain: DAGVTQSPTHLIKTRGQQVTLRCSPKSGHDTVSWYQQALGQGPQFIFQYYEEEERQRGNFPDRFSGHQFPNYSSELNVNALLLGDSALYLCASSLQGTLADTQYFGPGTRLTVL.

V gene TRBV5-1 combines with J gene TRBJ2-1, with 7 nucleotides matching TRBD2. CDR1 is SGHRS and CDR2 is YFSETQ in the germline V gene. Trimming removed 1 base from V and 3 bases from J; junction bases left unmatched: 4. The CDR3 extends over 15 amino acids. The CDR3 nucleotides read TGCGCCAGCAGCTTGCCTAGCGGAGACTACAATGAGCAGTTCTTC. Translation gives CASSLPSGDYNEQFF.

This clone came up a few times. The V call is TRBV25-1, the J call TRBJ1-6; TRBD1 aligns across 8 bases. Germline V gives CDR1 MGHDK, CDR2 SYGVNS. This CDR3 comprises 13 residues. V trimming: 11 bases; J trimming: 7 bases; junction bases outside the gene matches: 7. The CDR3 DNA sequence: TGTGCCTCCTCGGACAGGGTAAATTCACCCCTCCACTTT. This encodes CASSDRVNSPLHF.

The chain has TRBV9 and TRBJ1-1; possibly TRBD1 for D (6 bases). Germline V gives CDR1 SGDLS, CDR2 YYNGEE. V gave up 3 bases and J gave up 6 bases, with 21 bases separating them. CDR3 length equals 16 residues. CDR3 bases: TGTGCCAGCAGCGCCGGGGGACAAGGCAGTGACGCTGAAGCTTTCTTT. It codes for CASSAGGQGSDAEAFF.

The chain's CDR3 is CASSDLGQFF. Here the CDR3 DNA reads TGTGCCAGCAGTGATCTGGGGCAGTTCTTC. The genes are TRBV6-1 and TRBJ2-1; D unclear. This CDR3 has 10 residues. The V end lost 3 bases, the J end lost 12 bases, and 6 bases lay between the germline ends. CDR1 is MNHNS and CDR2 is SASEGT in the germline V gene.

The chain recombines TRBV5-5 with TRBJ2-3, with D perhaps TRBD1 (5 bases). This CDR3 comprises 13 residues. Germline V gene data show CDR1 as SGHKS and CDR2 as YYEKEE (reference sequence). Trimming shortened V by 3 bases and J by 3 bases, and 8 bases separated the two germline ends. CDR3: CASSWQGTDTQYF. CDR3 nucleotides: TGTGCCAGCAGCTGGCAGGGAACAGATACGCAGTATTTT. The full variable domain, completed using reference TRBV5-5 and TRBJ2-3, is DAGVTQSPTHLIKTRGQQVTLRCSPISGHKSVSWYQQVLGQGPQFIFQYYEKEERGRGNFPDRFSARQFPNYSSELNVNALLLGDSALYLCASSWQGTDTQYFGPGTRLTVL.

This clone was picked up a small number of times. This chain connects TRBV7-9 to TRBJ2-5; 8 nucleotides match TRBD2. The CDR3 has 15 residues. The trim removed 5 bases at V and 5 bases at J, leaving 10 bases unmatched. CDR1 and CDR2 from the germline V gene are SEHNR and FQNEAQ (reference sequence). CDR3 sequence (DNA): TGTGCCAGCAGCCCCGGGGACCAGCGGGGGGAGACCCAGTACTTC. As protein: CASSPGDQRGETQYF.

This clone was seen a single time. The genes are TRBV28 and TRBJ1-2; tentative D call: TRBD1 (6 bases). The V gene's germline CDR1 is MDHEN and CDR2 SYDVKM. The CDR3 is 16 amino acids. V lost 4 bases and J lost 4, with 19 bases in between. CDR3 nucleotides: TGTGCCAGCAGTTCACCTTCGGACAGTACCTTCTATGGCTACACCTTC. It encodes CASSSPSDSTFYGYTF.

The chain joins TRBV11-1 to TRBJ1-1; D uncertain. Trimming stripped 1 base from V and 2 bases from J, with 11 bases between. The germline V gene encodes CDR1 SGHAT and CDR2 FQDESV (reference sequence). The length of the CDR3 is 15 residues. The CDR3 region is CASSLGNFVNTEAFF. The CDR3, as DNA: TGTGCCAGCAGCTTAGGAAACTTTGTAAACACTGAAGCTTTCTTT.

This clone was observed a few times. V usage is TRBV9 and J usage is TRBJ2-2; TRBD2 matches 9 bases. J lost 5 bases, V lost 3 bases, and 5 bases had no gene match. Per germline, CDR1 SGDLS and CDR2 YYNGEE. CDR3 length: 15 residues. The CDR3 is CASSGTTSGTGELFF. The CDR3, as DNA: TGTGCCAGCAGCGGTACGACTAGCGGTACCGGGGAGCTGTTTTTT.

This sequence joins TRBV20-1 and TRBJ2-5, with D hard to call. There are 11 residues in the CDR3. The V end lost 0 bases, the J end lost 4 bases, and 3 bases lay between the germline ends. Germline CDR1 DFQATT, CDR2 SNEGSKA (reference sequence). The CDR3 region has the DNA TGCAGTGCTAGAGAGGTAGAGACCCAGTACTTC. Translated, it gives CSAREVETQYF.

The J gene is TRBJ1-1, the V gene TRBV5-1, with D perhaps matching TRBD1 (6 bases). Trimming shortened V by 1 base and J by 10 bases, and 20 bases separated the two germline ends. Per the germline V gene, CDR1 is SGHRS and CDR2 is YFSETQ. The CDR3 is 15 residues long. The CDR3 spells CASSLPQGGLVGAFF. The DNA of the CDR3 is TGCGCCAGCAGCTTGCCACAGGGAGGGTTAGTTGGAGCTTTCTTT.

The chain has TRBV7-9 and TRBJ2-2; D possibly corresponds to TRBD1 (5 bases). This CDR3 has 14 residues. Germline loops: CDR1 SEHNR, CDR2 FQNEAQ (reference sequence). The V end was cut by 1 base, the J end by 4 bases, with 7 bases between. The CDR3 here is CASSLGGGTGELFF. The CDR3, as DNA: TGTGCCAGCAGCTTAGGGGGCGGCACCGGGGAGCTGTTTTTT.

This clone was seen a few times. V is TRBV6-5 and J is TRBJ1-3; no reliable D call. The germline V gene encodes CDR1 MNHEY and CDR2 SVGAGI. Trimming stripped 6 bases from V and 4 bases from J, with 13 bases between. The CDR3 consists of 14 residues. The CDR3 spells CASSTNRGGNTIYF. In nucleotides, the CDR3 is TGTGCCAGCAGCACGAACAGAGGCGGAAACACCATATATTTT.